A single sample is the source of the 32 T cell receptor beta chains below, sequenced in a study of T cells in Graves' hyperthyroidism and ophthalmopathy. There were TCR beta CDR3 regions amplified from RNA transcripts. An initial round of RT-PCR targeting the TCR CDR3 relied on the HTBI primer set. Each CDR3 protein is one row after TCRdb ran MiXCR on the multiplex PCR reads. The data show hundreds of thousands of distinct CDR3 sequences, over 35% seen once. Material for sequencing was blood. All receptors come from a man aged 18 to 29 with Graves' hyperthyroidism.

CDR3 region: CASSLRAGGQANLLSRHYEQYF. As DNA, the CDR3 is TGTGCCAGCAGCTTACGGGCGGGGGGACAGGCTAATCTTTTGTCCCGGCACTACGAGCAGTACTTC. V gene TRBV7-2 combines with J gene TRBJ2-7, with D perhaps TRBD1 or TRBD2 (8 bases each). This CDR3 comprises 22 residues. CDR1 and CDR2 (germline): SGHTA, FQGNSA. V was trimmed by 2 bases and J by 3 bases, leaving 35 bases between them. Using reference TRBV7-2 and TRBJ2-7 for the parts outside the CDR3, the full variable domain is GAGVSQSPSNKVTEKGKDVELRCDPISGHTALYWYRQSLGQGLEFLIYFQGNSAPDKSGLPSDRFSAERTGGSVSTLTIQRTQQEDSAVYLCASSLRAGGQANLLSRHYEQYFGPGTRLTVT.

The rearrangement uses TRBV5-1 and TRBJ2-5, with 11 nucleotides matching TRBD2. The trim removed 4 bases at V and 5 bases at J, leaving 4 bases unmatched. The CDR3 runs to 14 residues. CDR1 is SGHRS and CDR2 is YFSETQ in the germline V gene. The CDR3 protein is CASSPGLADETQYF. CDR3 nucleotide sequence: TGCGCCAGCAGCCCGGGACTAGCGGATGAGACCCAGTACTTC. The whole variable domain, remainder taken from reference TRBV5-1 and TRBJ2-5, is KAGVTQTPRYLIKTRGQQVTLSCSPISGHRSVSWYQQTPGQGLQFLFEYFSETQRNKGNFPGRFSGRQFSNSRSEMNVSTLELGDSALYLCASSPGLADETQYFGPGTRLLVL.

This clonotype was found many times. The V call is TRBV10-3, the J call TRBJ1-1; D is unclear. V lost 1 base to trimming and J lost 0 bases, with 12 bases between them. The germline V gene encodes CDR1 ENHRY and CDR2 SYGVKD. This CDR3 contains 16 residues. The CDR3 region is CAISELDYSMNTEAFF. The CDR3 DNA reads TGTGCCATCAGTGAGTTGGACTACAGCATGAACACTGAAGCTTTCTTT.

This clonotype was found many times. The V call is TRBV4-1, the J call TRBJ1-5; D is unclear. The CDR3 is made up of 13 amino acids. Trimming stripped 0 bases from V and 5 bases from J, with 5 bases between. CDR1 MGHRA and CDR2 YSYEKL come from the germline V gene. The CDR3 DNA follows: TGCGCCAGCAGCCAAGAGGAGGATCAGCCCCAGCATTTT. This codes for CASSQEEDQPQHF.

This sequence joins TRBV4-1 and TRBJ2-7, with 10 bases aligning to TRBD2. Trimming took 3 bases from V and 3 from J; bases not matched to a gene: 8. CDR3 size: 16 residues. Per the germline V gene, CDR1 is MGHRA and CDR2 is YSYEKL. The CDR3 here is CASSHAGLAGVYEQYF. The DNA of the CDR3 is TGCGCCAGCAGCCATGCGGGTCTAGCGGGAGTCTACGAGCAGTACTTC.

This clonotype occurred a few times. The chain employs TRBV4-1 and TRBJ2-5; TRBD1 agrees at 8 bases. The germline V gene encodes CDR1 MGHRA and CDR2 YSYEKL. The CDR3 has 15 amino acids. V dropped 4 bases and J dropped 4; count of bases not matched to a gene: 8. The CDR3 is CASSRGQGVAETQYF. CDR3 nucleotides: TGCGCCAGCAGCCGAGGACAGGGTGTAGCAGAGACCCAGTACTTC.

This clonotype showed up many times. The chain uses TRBV2 and TRBJ2-5; maybe TRBD1 (6 bases). CDR1 is SNHLY, CDR2 FYNNEI, per germline. With 3 bases removed from V and 12 bases from J, the gap between germline ends came to 8 bases. The length of the CDR3 is 10 residues. CDR3 protein: CASSDYREYF. In DNA form, the CDR3 reads TGTGCCAGCAGTGACTACAGGGAGTACTTC.

The chain has TRBV2 and TRBJ2-3; no clear D gene. CDR1 SNHLY and CDR2 FYNNEI come from the germline V gene. V gave up 6 bases and J gave up 0 bases, with 13 bases separating them. The CDR3 consists of 15 residues. This CDR3 is CASRAEGSSTDTQYF. The CDR3 region has the DNA TGTGCCAGCAGGGCGGAAGGGTCTAGCACAGATACGCAGTATTTT.

This clonotype showed up just a few times. Sequence at one end of the junction differs from germline and may be a read error. V gene TRBV7-2 combines with J gene TRBJ2-6, with TRBD1 matching 11 bases. The CDR3 sequence is 17 residues long. The germline V gene has CDR1 SGHTA and CDR2 FQGNSA. CDR3 DNA sequence: TGCGCCAGCAGCCTCCGGACAGGGGGCGATGGGGCCAACGTCCTGACTTTC. It codes for CASSLRTGGDGANVLTF.

This chain uses TRBV4-1 with TRBJ1-6; the D gene is possibly TRBD1 (6 bases). Germline lookup yields CDR1 MGHRA and CDR2 YSYEKL. V lost 3 bases, J lost 1 base, and 13 bases lay in between. The CDR3 runs to 17 residues. The CDR3 protein is CASSQGAGGSYNSPLHF. Written as DNA, the CDR3 is TGCGCCAGCAGCCAGGGGGCCGGGGGTTCCTATAATTCACCCCTCCACTTT.

V gene TRBV5-1 combines with J gene TRBJ2-6; D may be TRBD1 (5 bases). Germline values: CDR1 SGHRS, CDR2 YFSETQ. The CDR3 totals 19 residues. Trimming took off 4 bases at V and 1 base at J, with 21 bases between the two ends. DNA for the CDR3: TGCGCCAGCAGCCCAATTGGGGCAAACCGCGCGTCTGGGGCCAACGTCCTGACTTTC. Residues: CASSPIGANRASGANVLTF.

This clonotype was observed many times. This chain uses TRBV7-6 with TRBJ1-1, with 7 bases aligning to TRBD1. CDR3 length: 13 amino acids. Losses at the gene ends were 3 bases for V and 8 bases for J; bases not matched to a gene: 6. From germline, CDR1 is SGHVS and CDR2 FNYEAQ. The CDR3 DNA reads as TGTGCCAGCAGCTTTCGGCAGGGGGGGGAAGCTTTCTTT. Residues: CASSFRQGGEAFF.

The table lists this clonotype with a count of one. V gene TRBV15 combines with J gene TRBJ1-1; D is unclear. Germline CDR1 is LNHNV and CDR2 is YYDKDF (reference sequence). This CDR3 comprises 15 residues. V was clipped by 0 bases and J by 0 bases, with 8 bases between them. The CDR3 bases are TGTGCCACCAGCAGAGAAGAGGACCTGAACACTGAAGCTTTCTTT. This translates into CATSREEDLNTEAFF.

This clonotype has at least ten counts. The chain carries TRBV19 and TRBJ1-1; D not resolved. Germline assignment: CDR1 LNHDA and CDR2 SQIVND (reference sequence). Trimming shortened V by 6 bases and J by 4 bases, and 9 bases separated the two germline ends. The CDR3 length is 12 residues. In nucleotides, the CDR3 is TGTGCCAGTAGCCAAGGTGTCACTGAAGCTTTCTTT. This codes for CASSQGVTEAFF.

V usage is TRBV10-3 and J usage is TRBJ2-6, with 9 positions matching TRBD1. Trimming removed 8 bases from V and 2 bases from J; junction bases left unmatched: 1. Germline V gives CDR1 ENHRY, CDR2 SYGVKD. The CDR3 spans 14 residues. CDR3 residues: CAIRDRAGANVLTF. The CDR3 DNA sequence: TGTGCCATCCGGGACAGGGCTGGGGCCAACGTCCTGACTTTC.

The chain has TRBV5-1 and TRBJ2-6, with 9 bases that match TRBD1. The length of the CDR3 is 17 residues. The germline CDR1 and CDR2 sequences are SGHRS and YFSETQ. Germline trimming cut 0 bases from V and 3 bases from J; bases unmatched to any gene: 4. The DNA for the CDR3 is TGCGCCAGCAGCTTGGCACAGGGGGCAGGTGGGGCCAACGTCCTGACTTTC. Protein sequence: CASSLAQGAGGANVLTF.

This chain uses TRBV10-3 with TRBJ1-2; no clear D gene. V lost 6 bases, J lost 4 bases, and 15 bases lay in between. From germline, CDR1 is ENHRY and CDR2 SYGVKD. The CDR3 is 14 residues long. The CDR3 sequence is CAISVPPGFYGYTF. CDR3 DNA sequence: TGTGCCATCAGCGTTCCCCCAGGATTCTATGGCTACACCTTC.

The chain joins TRBV7-2 to TRBJ2-3; D is ambiguous. There are 11 residues in the CDR3. Trimming pared 5 bases from V and 3 bases from J, leaving 3 bases between. The germline gives CDR1 SGHTA, CDR2 FQGNSA. As DNA, the CDR3 is TGTGCCAGCAGCCATACAGATACGCAGTATTTT. Protein sequence: CASSHTDTQYF.

This clonotype was counted only a few times. The chain uses TRBV12-3 or TRBV12-4 and TRBJ2-7; D is possibly TRBD2 (7 bases). The V end lost 6 bases, the J end lost 6 bases, and 18 bases lay between the germline ends. CDR3 length: 14 amino acids. The CDR3 sequence: CASRRGGAAREQYF. The CDR3 DNA is TGTGCCAGCAGGAGAGGGGGGGCGGCGCGCGAGCAGTACTTC.

This clonotype was counted only a few times. V usage is TRBV4-1 and J usage is TRBJ1-1; D possibly corresponds to TRBD1 (6 bases). This CDR3 comprises 14 residues. V was cut by 4 bases and J by 0 bases, with 9 bases left in between. The germline V gene has CDR1 MGHRA and CDR2 YSYEKL. The CDR3 DNA follows: TGCGCCAGCAGCCGACAGGTCATGAACACTGAAGCTTTCTTT. Its translation is CASSRQVMNTEAFF.

This chain uses TRBV9 with TRBJ2-2, with D uncertain. V was shortened by 1 base and J by 5 bases, with 9 bases between the two germline ends. Germline V lookup: CDR1 SGDLS, CDR2 YYNGEE. The CDR3 runs to 14 residues. As DNA, the CDR3 is TGTGCCAGCAGCGTAAGTTCCGGGACCGGGGAGCTGTTTTTT. This codes for CASSVSSGTGELFF.

This clonotype was counted a single time. The chain combines TRBV7-3 with TRBJ1-1; TRBD1 aligns across 8 bases. J lost 8 bases, V lost 6 bases, and 11 bases had no gene match. Looked up from germline, CDR1 is SGHTA and CDR2 is FQGTGA. CDR3 length: 14 residues. The CDR3 here is CASSRAGGIGEAFF. CDR3 nucleotide sequence: TGTGCCAGCAGTCGAGCAGGGGGCATAGGGGAAGCTTTCTTT. Looking up the rest from reference TRBV7-3 and TRBJ1-1 gives the full variable domain: GAGVSQTPSNKVTEKGKYVELRCDPISGHTALYWYRQSLGQGPEFLIYFQGTGAADDSGLPNDRFFAVRPEGSVSTLKIQRTERGDSAVYLCASSRAGGIGEAFFGQGTRLTVV.

Details on this clonotype: A read error may account for a junction end that differs from germline. The chain recombines TRBV10-3 with TRBJ1-5; D not certain. From germline, CDR1 is ENHRY and CDR2 SYGVKD. The CDR3 is 14 amino acids. CDR3 in DNA: TGTGCCAGCAGTGAAGGCAGCAGCTATCAGCCCCAGCATTTT. As protein: CASSEGSSYQPQHF.

The genes are TRBV7-2 and TRBJ2-7, with TRBD2 identical over 8 bases. Germline CDR1 reads SGHTA; CDR2 reads FQGNSA. The CDR3 extends over 15 amino acids. V shed 3 bases and J 4 bases; nucleotides not matched to a gene: 8. In nucleotides, the CDR3 is TGTGCCAGCAGCTTGTTGGGCGGGAGGTTTTACGAGCAGTACTTC. It specifies CASSLLGGRFYEQYF.

This rearrangement joins TRBV24-1 to TRBJ1-2; possible D gene TRBD1, 5 bases. Germline CDR1 KGHDR, CDR2 SFDVKD. Trimming left V 1 base short and J 8 bases short, with 10 bases between. CDR3 length equals 13 residues. In nucleotides, the CDR3 is TGTGCCACCAGTGATTTTGCAGGGAGCGGCTACACCTTC. This encodes CATSDFAGSGYTF.

Regarding this clonotype: At one boundary the junction diverges from the germline segment, which might be a read error. The genes are TRBV29-1 and TRBJ2-5; D is unclear. This CDR3 is built from 15 residues. CDR1 is SQVTM, CDR2 ANQGSEA, per germline. The CDR3 is CSVEDPGELQETQYF. The CDR3 nucleotides are TGCAGCGTTGAAGATCCTGGGGAACTCCAAGAAACCCAGTACTTC.

Points on this clonotype: This clone may be a read error of a much larger clone one base away. This chain uses TRBV9 with TRBJ2-5, with 7 bases lining up with TRBD2. The V segment lost 4 bases and the J segment 7 bases; nucleotides outside the gene matches: 7. Per the germline V gene, CDR1 is SGDLS and CDR2 is YYNGEE. The CDR3 is 13 amino acids. The CDR3 here is CASSLTPGGTQYF. CDR3 in DNA: TGTGCCAGCAGCCTCACGCCGGGAGGGACCCAGTACTTC.

Ten or more counts support this clonotype. The chain is built from TRBV25-1 and TRBJ2-5; TRBD1 is a possible D gene (6 bases). CDR3 length equals 14 residues. Germline V gives CDR1 MGHDK, CDR2 SYGVNS. Trimming pared 6 bases from V and 9 bases from J, leaving 20 bases between. In DNA, the CDR3 is TGTGCCAGCAGAGGGGGACCGGGGAAGGAGGCCCAGTACTTC. Its translation is CASRGGPGKEAQYF.

This clonotype was counted a few times. This chain links TRBV24-1 with TRBJ1-1; 7 bases agree with TRBD1. CDR1 and CDR2 from the germline V gene are KGHDR and SFDVKD. The trim removed 4 bases at V and 2 bases at J, leaving 18 bases unmatched. The CDR3 consists of 19 residues. The CDR3 is CATSEIHQTGPLGNTEAFF. For the CDR3, the DNA is TGTGCCACCAGTGAAATCCATCAGACAGGGCCTCTAGGAAACACTGAAGCTTTCTTT.

This chain uses TRBV5-1 with TRBJ1-5, with 9 bases matching TRBD1. The CDR3 loop spans 15 amino acids. The germline gives CDR1 SGHRS, CDR2 YFSETQ. V dropped 4 bases and J dropped 6; count of bases not matched to a gene: 8. The CDR3 spells CASSTGTGIGQPQHF. The CDR3 DNA sequence: TGCGCCAGCAGCACCGGGACAGGGATTGGTCAGCCCCAGCATTTT. Together with reference TRBV5-1 and TRBJ1-5, the CDR3 gives the full variable domain: KAGVTQTPRYLIKTRGQQVTLSCSPISGHRSVSWYQQTPGQGLQFLFEYFSETQRNKGNFPGRFSGRQFSNSRSEMNVSTLELGDSALYLCASSTGTGIGQPQHFGDGTRLSIL.

This rearrangement joins TRBV20-1 to TRBJ2-7; a possible D gene is TRBD2 (6 bases). CDR3 length: 15 amino acids. CDR1 DFQATT and CDR2 SNEGSKA come from the germline V gene (reference sequence). V was shortened by 1 base and J by 4 bases, with 17 bases between the two germline ends. The CDR3 region has the DNA TGCAGTGCTAGAGGAAGGAGGGCCGGAACTTACGAGCAGTACTTC. It translates to CSARGRRAGTYEQYF.

The table lists this clonotype with many counts. The V call is TRBV2, the J call TRBJ1-4, with D possibly being TRBD1 (5 bases). The germline V gene has CDR1 SNHLY and CDR2 FYNNEI. The CDR3 totals 14 residues. The V end was cut by 6 bases, the J end by 10 bases, with 18 bases between. CDR3 region: CASRETAGSGKLFF. Written as DNA, the CDR3 is TGTGCCAGCAGAGAGACAGCCGGTAGTGGAAAACTGTTTTTT.